This T cell receptor beta chain was captured in a study of control samples from healthy donors and cancer patients. Generated by immunoSEQ multiplex PCR, the TCRdb table keeps only in-frame clones and is missing some. This sample has fewer than 90,000 clones; less than 95% occur once, and the top ten carry 6.2%. The CDR3 has 14 amino acids. The germline gives CDR1 PRHDT, CDR2 FYEKMQ (reference sequence). The V end lost 3 bases, the J end lost 2 bases, and 11 bases lay between the germline ends. Sequenced: blood. The chain links TRBV13 to TRBJ2-7; no definite D call. This clonotype was obtained from a woman in her forties in good health. CDR3 sequence reads: CASSFSPTPYEQYF. In DNA, the CDR3 is TGTGCCAGCAGCTTTTCGCCGACCCCCTACGAGCAGTACTTC. Variable domain in full (rest from reference TRBV13 and TRBJ2-7): AAGVIQSPRHLIKEKRETATLKCYPIPRHDTVYWYQQGPGQDPQFLISFYEKMQSDKGSIPDRFSAQQFSDYHSELNMSSLELGDSALYFCASSFSPTPYEQYFGPGTRLTVT.